Listed below are T cell receptor beta chains from one sample, sequenced in a study of post-analysis software for immune sequencing data. TCRdb called the PCR reads again in MiXCR, with one record for every CDR3 protein. The table includes fewer than 900,000 distinct CDR3 sequences, roughly 50% detected once. What was sequenced was blood. All receptors derive from a girl aged 10-17 years with multiple sclerosis. Both conserved end residues are part of each CDR3. A D gene is named only where the DNA matches it firmly. Rows give clone size only sometimes, using once, few, many, or a class for an expanded clone.

cdr3_nt	cdr3_aa	d_call	clone_size	v_call	j_call
TGTGCCAGCAGTGTGGCGGTTCATGAGCAGTTCTTC	CASSVAVHEQFF	.	.	TRBV12-3/TRBV12-4	TRBJ2-1
TGCAGTGCAAGTCCGGAACCCCCCTACGAGCAGTACTTC	CSASPEPPYEQYF	.	.	TRBV20-1	TRBJ2-7
TGTGCCAGCAGTCCCGGACTAGGCGCCAAAAACATTCAGTACTTC	CASSPGLGAKNIQYF	TRBD2	.	TRBV2	TRBJ2-4
TGTGCCAGCAGTGCATCACCCGGGACAGAAAAATACGAGCAGTACTTC	CASSASPGTEKYEQYF	TRBD1	few	TRBV25-1	TRBJ2-7
TGCGCCAGCAGCCAGCCGGACATCTTAGCGGGAGGGAGGGGCAATGAGCAGTTCTTC	CASSQPDILAGGRGNEQFF	TRBD2	.	TRBV4-1	TRBJ2-1
TGCGCCAGCAGCGATGGACTAGCCGAGGAGCAGTTCTTC	CASSDGLAEEQFF	TRBD2	.	TRBV5-1	TRBJ2-1
TGTGCCATCAGTGAGCGCGGGACTAGCTCCAATGAGCAGTTCTTC	CAISERGTSSNEQFF	TRBD2	few	TRBV10-3	TRBJ2-1
TGCAGTGCTATGGGAGGGAGCTACGAGCAGTACTTC	CSAMGGSYEQYF	TRBD2	.	TRBV20-1	TRBJ2-7
TGTGCCAGCACAAGCGGGACAGGGGGTTTCTACGAGCAGTACTTC	CASTSGTGGFYEQYF	TRBD1	few	TRBV7-9	TRBJ2-7
TGTGCCAGCAGGACAGCACGCTACGAGCAGTACTTC	CASRTARYEQYF	.	.	TRBV6-4	TRBJ2-7
TGCAGTGCCCAAGCACGCGTAGTTTCGACAGATACGCAGTATTTT	CSAQARVVSTDTQYF	.	.	TRBV20-1	TRBJ2-3
TGTGCCAGCAGTTTATTGGGGAGAGCGAACACCGGGGAGCTGTTTTTT	CASSLLGRANTGELFF	.	.	TRBV27	TRBJ2-2
TGTGCCACCAGCCCACGGACAGCTTCCTACAATGAGCAGTTCTTC	CATSPRTASYNEQFF	.	few	TRBV15	TRBJ2-1
TGTGCCATCAGTGCAGGGGGCGCAGGGGGCTACACCTTC	CAISAGGAGGYTF	TRBD1	few	TRBV10-3	TRBJ1-2
TGTGCCAGCTCTTCCGGGAGGGAATCGCATGGCTACACCTTC	CASSSGRESHGYTF	.	few	TRBV6-1	TRBJ1-2
TGTGCCAGCAGCTTAGAGGCCCCCCGAACTAGCGGGCTATACAATGAGCAGTTCTTC	CASSLEAPRTSGLYNEQFF	TRBD2	few	TRBV7-8	TRBJ2-1
TGCAGTGCTAGGGCCTTGCGAAGGGACAACTCCTACGAGCAGTACTTC	CSARALRRDNSYEQYF	.	once	TRBV20-1	TRBJ2-7
TGTGCCAGCAGCGTAGAAACAGCCTCCTACGAGCAGTACTTC	CASSVETASYEQYF	.	.	TRBV9	TRBJ2-7
TGTGCCAGCTCCGGGGGGGCCGCCGTTGCTACGCAGTATTTT	CASSGGAAVATQYF	TRBD2	.	TRBV18	TRBJ2-3
TGTGCCAGCAGCTTATCCCAAGAGCAGTACTTC	CASSLSQEQYF	.	few	TRBV7-9	TRBJ2-7
TGTGCCAGCAGCCCGAGTCTGGCCCGCTACGAGCAGTACTTC	CASSPSLARYEQYF	.	.	TRBV7-2	TRBJ2-7
TGCGCCAGCAGCCAGTATTCAAGGGTGCCAGGGAGCTCCTATAATTCACCCCTCCACTTT	CASSQYSRVPGSSYNSPLHF	.	few	TRBV4-3	TRBJ1-6
TGCGCCAGCAGCCAGGGGTCCAGCCCAGAAGATACGCAGTATTTT	CASSQGSSPEDTQYF	.	few	TRBV4-3	TRBJ2-3
TGCGCCAGCAGCCGGGAGGGGGCAACTAATGAAAAACTGTTTTTT	CASSREGATNEKLFF	.	few	TRBV4-3	TRBJ1-4
TGTGCCAGCAGTTACTCGATTGAGCCGGGGAACTATGGCTACACCTTC	CASSYSIEPGNYGYTF	.	.	TRBV6-5	TRBJ1-2
TGTGCCAGCAGTTTATTCTGGGACTACGAGCAGTACTTC	CASSLFWDYEQYF	.	once	TRBV28	TRBJ2-7
TGTGCCAGCAGACCGGCCGCGAACCTAGGGGCTTACGAGCAGTACTTC	CASRPAANLGAYEQYF	.	.	TRBV2	TRBJ2-7
TGTGCCAGCAGAAACCTCCGGACAGGGATCCTCTACGAGCAGTACTTC	CASRNLRTGILYEQYF	TRBD1	.	TRBV2	TRBJ2-7
TGTGCCAGCAGTCCCACCGACCGACAGGGAGTTCCCTACGAGCAGTACTTC	CASSPTDRQGVPYEQYF	TRBD1	.	TRBV12-3/TRBV12-4	TRBJ2-7
TGTGCCAGCAGCTCCCCCGGACTAGCGGGAGGGGGTCGGTACGAGCAGTACTTC	CASSSPGLAGGGRYEQYF	TRBD2	.	TRBV11-2	TRBJ2-7
TGTGCCAGCAGCTTAGGGCGGAACTCCTACAATGAGCAGTTCTTC	CASSLGRNSYNEQFF	.	.	TRBV11-3	TRBJ2-1
TGCAGCGTTGAAGAAAGTTCGGTCTACGAGCAGTACTTC	CSVEESSVYEQYF	.	.	TRBV29-1	TRBJ2-7
TGTGCCAGCAGTTTAGGTCGGGAGTGGGCCCACAATGAGCAGTTCTTC	CASSLGREWAHNEQFF	.	few	TRBV12-3/TRBV12-4	TRBJ2-1
TGCGCCAGCAGCTTGGTGTGGTCCGATGAGCAGTTCTTC	CASSLVWSDEQFF	.	.	TRBV5-1	TRBJ2-1
TGTGCCAGCAGCCCCGGGGTAGCGGGAGATGAGACCCAGTACTTC	CASSPGVAGDETQYF	TRBD2	few	TRBV7-9	TRBJ2-5
TGCAGTGCTAGAGTGGGATCAGGGGGAAGCAATCAGCCCCAGCATTTT	CSARVGSGGSNQPQHF	TRBD1	.	TRBV20-1	TRBJ1-5
TGTGCCAGCAGCCAAAGGCCGGGGATTGTGACCCAGTACTTC	CASSQRPGIVTQYF	.	.	TRBV3-1	TRBJ2-5
TGCAGCGTAGAGAAGACTAGCGGGACCATTCAGTACTTC	CSVEKTSGTIQYF	TRBD2	.	TRBV29-1	TRBJ2-4
TGCAGCGTTGAAGAGGCGGCGGGAGTGGAGGAGACCCAGTACTTC	CSVEEAAGVEETQYF	TRBD2	.	TRBV29-1	TRBJ2-5
TGTGCCAGTAGTCCGACAGTCCCAGGAAAACTGTTTTTT	CASSPTVPGKLFF	.	.	TRBV19	TRBJ1-4
TGTGCCAGCAGCACCCGACAGAACCCGGACCCCTACGAGCAGTACTTC	CASSTRQNPDPYEQYF	.	few	TRBV9	TRBJ2-7
TGTGCCAGCAGCACGCGACAGAACGTTCAGTACTTC	CASSTRQNVQYF	.	.	TRBV7-2	TRBJ2-4
TGTGCCAGCAGCTTAGGAGGCAGGCCAGAGACCCAGTACTTC	CASSLGGRPETQYF	.	.	TRBV7-9	TRBJ2-5
TGTGCCAGCAGTCCAAGTGACAGCCTGGTCTACGAGCAGTACTTC	CASSPSDSLVYEQYF	.	few	TRBV27	TRBJ2-7
TGCAGTGCATTTCGACAGGAGGAGACCGAACCACAAGAGACCCAGTACTTC	CSAFRQEETEPQETQYF	.	.	TRBV20-1	TRBJ2-5
TGTGCCAGCAGCAAGGACAGGGAGCGAGATACGCAGTATTTT	CASSKDRERDTQYF	TRBD1	.	TRBV7-9	TRBJ2-3
TGCGCCAGCAGCACGGACCTGAACTCCTACGAGCAGTACTTC	CASSTDLNSYEQYF	.	.	TRBV5-1	TRBJ2-7
TGTGCCAGCAGTGACGATGGAGGAAGGGACAATCAGCCCCAGCATTTT	CASSDDGGRDNQPQHF	.	.	TRBV2	TRBJ1-5
TGTGCCAGCAGGAGGGGACTCAATGGCTACACCTTC	CASRRGLNGYTF	.	.	TRBV6-5	TRBJ1-2
TGTGCCATCAGTTCCCGGAAAAGTAGCACAGATACGCAGTATTTT	CAISSRKSSTDTQYF	.	.	TRBV10-3	TRBJ2-3
TGCAGTGCCCGGGAGCACGAGAATGAACAGTTCTTC	CSAREHENEQFF	.	.	TRBV20-1	TRBJ2-1
TGTGCCAGCAGTTTTTCGGACAGGGTCTATGGCTACACCTTC	CASSFSDRVYGYTF	TRBD1	few	TRBV12-3/TRBV12-4	TRBJ1-2
TGTGCCAGCAGCGTGGGGGTTGCAAATGAGCAGTTCTTC	CASSVGVANEQFF	.	.	TRBV9	TRBJ2-1
TGCGCCAGCAGCCAAGATCGGGCGGGCTCCTACAATGAGCAGTTCTTC	CASSQDRAGSYNEQFF	.	few	TRBV4-1	TRBJ2-1